Below, 20 T cell receptor beta chains from the same sample are listed, as sequenced in a study of CD8 T cells in ankylosing spondylitis. TCRdb re-called the 5' RACE reads through MiXCR, storing one row per CDR3 protein. The sample includes some 350,000 distinct CDR3 sequences, roughly 14% of them seen just once. Sequenced: blood, either unsorted or a sorted T cell fraction (not recorded which). The receptors shown here come from a male donor with ankylosing spondylitis or in good health (not recorded which).

This chain uses TRBV12-3 or TRBV12-4 with TRBJ2-1; no clear D. Trimming took 4 bases from V and 5 from J, leaving 6 bases between them. The CDR3 spans 12 residues. The DNA of the CDR3 is TGTGCCAGCAGTTCGCTTAACAATGAGCAGTTCTTC. Protein sequence: CASSSLNNEQFF.

This clonotype was counted at least ten times. The chain recombines TRBV7-2 with TRBJ2-1; TRBD1 is a possible D gene (5 bases). Trimming took 5 bases from V and 9 from J, leaving 11 bases between them. Germline loops: CDR1 SGHTA, CDR2 FQGNSA. There are 12 residues in the CDR3. CDR3 DNA sequence: TGTGCCAGCAGCCTAGGGGCTGGTGAGCAGTTCTTC. Translation: CASSLGAGEQFF.

The genes are TRBV7-2 and TRBJ2-1; 13 bases are a match to TRBD2. The germline gives CDR1 SGHTA, CDR2 FQGNSA. Trimming took 2 bases from V and 12 from J; bases not matched to a gene: 10. CDR3 length: 16 amino acids. The CDR3 protein is CASSLNGLAGAGSQFF. The CDR3 coding sequence is TGTGCCAGCAGCTTAAACGGACTAGCGGGAGCGGGATCGCAGTTCTTC.

The chain employs TRBV4-2 and TRBJ2-3; 11 nucleotides line up with TRBD2. Germline loops: CDR1 LGHNA, CDR2 YNFKEQ. The CDR3 extends over 17 amino acids. V was clipped by 1 base and J by 1 base; unmatched bases: 4. CDR3 sequence: CASSQGLAGGGTDTQYF. DNA of the CDR3: TGTGCCAGCAGCCAAGGGCTAGCGGGGGGAGGCACAGATACGCAGTATTTT.

This clonotype has at least ten counts. The DNA of the CDR3 is TGTGCCAGCAGTTCTCGTCGGGACAGACCCTACGAGCAGTACTTC. Protein sequence: CASSSRRDRPYEQYF. The gene calls are TRBV12-3 or TRBV12-4 and TRBJ2-7; 7 bases agree with TRBD1. The CDR3 consists of 15 residues. V lost 4 bases and J lost 2; bases outside the gene matches: 8.

The rearrangement uses TRBV4-2 and TRBJ2-7; perhaps TRBD2 as D (5 bases). Germline-derived CDR1 and CDR2 are LGHNA and YNFKEQ. V lost 1 base, J lost 2 bases, and 15 bases lay in between. The CDR3 runs 16 residues. The CDR3 DNA sequence: TGTGCCAGCAGCCAAGCGTTTGAGCGGTTACCCTACGAGCAGTACTTC. It is translated as CASSQAFERLPYEQYF.

The chain combines TRBV9 with TRBJ2-7, with D possibly TRBD2 on 6 matching bases. There are 15 residues in the CDR3. Germline V gives CDR1 SGDLS, CDR2 YYNGEE. Trimming stripped 4 bases from V and 5 bases from J, with 19 bases between. The CDR3 reads CASSPSWGVGDEQYF. In nucleotides, the CDR3 is TGTGCCAGCAGCCCCAGTTGGGGGGTTGGCGACGAGCAGTACTTC.

This chain uses TRBV9 with TRBJ2-5, with a weak D call TRBD2 (6 bases). The V gene's germline CDR1 is SGDLS and CDR2 YYNGEE. Trimming stripped 3 bases from V and 3 bases from J, with 15 bases between. The length of the CDR3 is 15 residues. The CDR3 here is CASSAGYGGKETQYF. CDR3 nucleotides: TGTGCCAGCAGCGCCGGGTACGGGGGTAAAGAGACCCAGTACTTC.

This clonotype was recorded many times. The chain joins TRBV12-3 or TRBV12-4 to TRBJ1-1; unclear D gene. V was shortened by 0 bases and J by 3 bases, with 8 bases between the two germline ends. The CDR3 has 14 residues. CDR3 bases: TGTGCCAGCAGTTTAGCGGGAGGGTACACTGAAGCTTTCTTT. Protein product: CASSLAGGYTEAFF.

The chain couples TRBV7-2 to TRBJ1-4; tentatively, D is TRBD1 (6 bases). The CDR3 covers 13 residues. Germline V lookup: CDR1 SGHTA, CDR2 FQGNSA. Trimming removed 0 bases from V and 11 bases from J, with 10 bases in between. The CDR3, as DNA: TGTGCCAGCAGCTTAGCGTCCAGGGGTAAACTGTTTTTT. It codes for CASSLASRGKLFF.

The genes are TRBV6-5 and TRBJ2-6, with 7 bases that match TRBD2. Germline V lookup: CDR1 MNHEY, CDR2 SVGAGI. The CDR3 has 17 residues. With 4 bases clipped from V and 1 base from J, the junction kept 7 bases outside the gene matches. CDR3 nucleotides: TGTGCCAGCAGTTCTTCCGGACTAGTTTCTGGGGCCAACGTCCTGACTTTC. The encoded protein is CASSSSGLVSGANVLTF.

Only a few counts were recorded for this clonotype. The chain links TRBV3-1 to TRBJ1-6; perhaps TRBD1 as D (6 bases). Germline assignment: CDR1 LGHDT and CDR2 YNNKEL (reference sequence). The CDR3 extends over 15 amino acids. V was pared by 0 bases and J by 6 bases, with 9 bases between. CDR3 nucleotides: TGTGCCAGCAGCCAAGAGGGGGCTGCTAATTCACCCCTCCACTTT. Protein: CASSQEGAANSPLHF.

This clonotype was detected many times. The gene calls are TRBV12-3 or TRBV12-4 and TRBJ2-3; TRBD2 agrees at 7 bases. Trimming at V came to 5 bases and at J to 1 base, leaving 9 bases not matched to a gene. The CDR3 extends over 16 amino acids. The CDR3 loop is CASSPRTSRGTDTQYF. CDR3 DNA: TGTGCCAGCAGTCCCCGGACTAGTAGGGGCACAGATACGCAGTATTTT.

This clonotype showed up many times. The V gene is TRBV20-1, the J gene TRBJ2-2, with D unclear. CDR3 length: 14 residues. Germline V gives CDR1 DFQATT, CDR2 SNEGSKA (reference sequence). V lost 3 bases and J 6 bases, leaving 14 bases between the germline ends. CDR3 residues: CSARSLGSAGELFF. DNA of the CDR3: TGCAGTGCTAGGTCATTGGGGTCGGCCGGGGAGCTGTTTTTT.

The chain has TRBV6-5 and TRBJ1-1; no firm D call. Trimming stripped 0 bases from V and 1 base from J, with 9 bases between. The germline CDR1 and CDR2 sequences are MNHEY and SVGAGI. The CDR3 extends over 15 amino acids. The chain's CDR3 is CASSYSLSTNTEAFF. The CDR3 DNA sequence: TGTGCCAGCAGTTACTCGCTTTCCACGAACACTGAAGCTTTCTTT.

The V and J genes are TRBV12-3 or TRBV12-4 and TRBJ2-2, with D possibly TRBD2 on 5 matching bases. The CDR3 has 14 amino acids. Trimming left V 3 bases short and J 7 bases short, with 12 bases between. The CDR3 region has the DNA TGTGCCAGCAGTTTTCGAGGGAGTGGCGGGGAGCTGTTTTTT. The encoded protein is CASSFRGSGGELFF.

This chain uses TRBV10-3 with TRBJ2-5; 10 nucleotides align to TRBD2. The CDR3 consists of 17 residues. Trimming cost V 10 bases and J 3 bases; bases outside gene matches: 17. Germline loops: CDR1 ENHRY, CDR2 SYGVKD. The DNA of the CDR3 is TGTGCCACCCTAGGGCTAGCGGGGGCCTCTCGAGAAGAGACCCAGTACTTC. This encodes CATLGLAGASREETQYF.

This clonotype was seen a handful of times. The chain recombines TRBV5-1 with TRBJ2-3; 10 nucleotides line up with TRBD1. The CDR3 runs to 15 residues. Germline CDR1 and CDR2: SGHRS and YFSETQ. After removal of 4 bases from V and 4 bases from J, the junction contained 6 bases not matched to a gene. CDR3 nucleotides: TGCGCCAGCAGCCGAGCAGGACAGGGGGCAGATACGCAGTATTTT. As protein: CASSRAGQGADTQYF.

This clonotype was seen a handful of times. The J gene is TRBJ1-1, the V gene TRBV11-3; possible D gene TRBD1, 6 bases. The CDR3 runs to 15 residues. The germline V gene encodes CDR1 SGHNT and CDR2 YENEEA. V dropped 5 bases and J dropped 1 base, with 14 bases sitting between them. CDR3 residues: CASSLDSQKNTEAFF. CDR3 nucleotides: TGTGCCAGCAGCCTGGACAGTCAGAAGAACACTGAAGCTTTCTTT.

V is TRBV14 and J is TRBJ2-1, with TRBD2 matching 7 bases. The germline V gene encodes CDR1 SGHDN and CDR2 FVKESK. V shed 3 bases and J 0 bases; nucleotides not matched to a gene: 5. This CDR3 contains 16 residues. Written as DNA, the CDR3 is TGTGCCAGCAGCCATCTACGGACTAGCTCCTACAATGAGCAGTTCTTC. Encoded protein: CASSHLRTSSYNEQFF.